One sample yielded the 7 T cell receptor beta chains listed below, sequenced in a study of blood T cell repertoires in COVID-19. Sequencing was performed with immunoSEQ multiplex PCR; in TCRdb, only in-frame clones are kept and a portion is missing. In the table there are about 210,000 clones, about 86% of which are singletons. The sequenced sample was PBMCs or T cells enriched from blood (not recorded which). The receptors come from a woman in her forties or fifties with acute COVID-19.

The V call is TRBV27, the J call TRBJ2-1; the D is unclear. V was clipped by 3 bases and J by 6 bases, with 15 bases between them. The CDR3 consists of 15 residues. Germline loops: CDR1 MNHEY, CDR2 SMNVEV (reference sequence). Here the CDR3 DNA reads TGTGCCAGCAGTTTGACCAGGTCGCCCTTCAATGAGCAGTTCTTC. Its translation: CASSLTRSPFNEQFF.

The rearrangement links TRBV7-6 to TRBJ2-5; TRBD2 aligns across 8 bases. Germline V gene lookup returns CDR1 SGHVS and CDR2 FNYEAQ. This CDR3 is built from 16 residues. V gave up 2 bases and J gave up 2 bases; unmatched junction bases: 7. The CDR3 loop reads CASSLMGSGVQETQYF. The CDR3 bases are TGTGCCAGCAGCTTAATGGGTAGCGGGGTACAAGAGACCCAGTACTTC.

The rearrangement joins TRBV7-2 to TRBJ2-1; 11 nucleotides match TRBD2. The CDR3 has 15 residues. V lost 6 bases and J lost 4; bases outside the gene matches: 5. Germline lookup yields CDR1 SGHTA and CDR2 FQGNSA. The DNA of the CDR3 is TGTGCCAGCAGAGGTAGCGGGAGGGGTTACAATGAGCAGTTCTTC. Encoded protein: CASRGSGRGYNEQFF.

The rearrangement links TRBV2 to TRBJ2-5, with 12 bases identical to TRBD2. Germline values: CDR1 SNHLY, CDR2 FYNNEI. Trimming removed 10 bases from V and 1 base from J; junction bases left unmatched: 4. The CDR3 runs 14 residues. For the CDR3, the DNA is TGTGCCACCAAGACTAGCGGGGGCCAAGAGACCCAGTACTTC. It yields the protein CATKTSGGQETQYF.

The V and J genes are TRBV7-6 and TRBJ1-2, with TRBD1 matching over 11 bases. The V segment lost 1 base and the J segment 5 bases; nucleotides outside the gene matches: 12. The CDR3 consists of 18 residues. Per the germline V gene, CDR1 is SGHVS and CDR2 is FNYEAQ. Here the CDR3 reads CASSLGPAGQGARYGYTF. The CDR3 coding sequence is TGTGCCAGCAGCTTAGGCCCCGCCGGACAGGGGGCGAGATATGGCTACACCTTC.

Details on this clone: At one boundary the junction diverges from the germline segment, which might be a read error. At the DNA level, this CDR3 is encoded by other sequences in the same sample as well. The rearrangement uses TRBV11-2 and TRBJ1-1; 7 bases agree with TRBD1. The CDR3 runs to 13 residues. Looked up from germline, CDR1 is SGHAT and CDR2 is FQNNGV. Here the CDR3 reads CASSLVRGQEAFF. The DNA for the CDR3 is TGTGCTAGCAGCTTAGTTCGGGGACAGGAAGCTTTCTTT.

The genes are TRBV7-3 and TRBJ2-1; the match to TRBD2 covers 9 bases. The CDR3 loop spans 16 amino acids. The V segment lost 5 bases and the J segment 9 bases; nucleotides outside the gene matches: 14. The germline V gene encodes CDR1 SGHTA and CDR2 FQGTGA. The CDR3 protein is CASSEAISSGISEQFF. The CDR3 nucleotides read TGTGCCAGCAGCGAGGCTATTTCTAGCGGGATATCTGAGCAGTTCTTC. The whole variable domain, remainder taken from reference TRBV7-3 and TRBJ2-1, is GAGVSQTPSNKVTEKGKYVELRCDPISGHTALYWYRQSLGQGPEFLIYFQGTGAADDSGLPNDRFFAVRPEGSVSTLKIQRTERGDSAVYLCASSEAISSGISEQFFGPGTRLTVL.